The source of this T cell receptor beta chain is a study of regulatory T cells in long-lasting Graves disease (dated by TCRdb to about 2021). Concerning the study at large: In the newly diagnosed Graves' disease group, patients had been taking antithyroid drugs for less than 3 months. This study used TCR sequencing and RNA sequencing of peripheral blood to compare persistent Graves' disease patients against newly diagnosed Graves' disease patients. The study was conducted in China and was registered as a clinical trial. A total of some 35 samples underwent TCR sequencing, from around 13 patients with persistent Graves' disease and about 20 patients with newly diagnosed Graves' disease.

Points on this clonotype: Its antigen is currently not known. No much larger clone exists at a distance of one base, and base qualities are not known.

Sample time point, as interpreted from the label and publication: newly diagnosed GD, antithyroid drugs for less than 3 months. For both TCR sequencing and RNA sequencing, RNA was extracted from PBMCs using TRIzol. Graves' disease was diagnosed according to American Thyroid Association guidelines. Recruitment of patients was carried out at an endocrinology department in Xi'an, China. Each patient gave approximately 10 milliliters of peripheral blood, collected in an EDTA anticoagulant tube. Ficoll Paque Plus density gradient separation was used to isolate PBMCs, and no further T cell sorting was done. An Agilent 2100 Bioanalyzer and agarose gel were used to check RNA quality, while a NanoDrop 2000 measured RNA concentration. V is reduced by 3 bases and J by 8 bases, leaving a spacing of 17 bases between them. According to the germline V gene, CDR1 reads ENHRY and CDR2 reads SYGVKD. The cysteine opens and the phenylalanine closes a CDR3 of 15 amino acids. This entry keeps only the CDR3 DNA: 45 bases, framed from base 1.

Library creation used multiplex PCR. The run used an Illumina HiSeq 4000. CDR3 regions were amplified by Arm-PCR with iRepertoire HTBI primers to construct TCR beta libraries. PCR products were gel purified before sequencing. On the authors' methods: Gene usage analysis of CDR3 amino acid clonotypes used the 55 to 80 TRBV and about 15 TRBJ segments found across samples. COPE and FqMerger were used to merge filtered high-quality paired reads into contigs. Contigs were aligned with BLAST to IMGT TRBV, TRBD and TRBJ reference genes, and CDR3 was defined per IMGT. Highly expanded clones were defined as clonotypes with a frequency above 0.1%. Shannon entropy served as the measure of repertoire diversity, while the Gini coefficient captured V-J evenness. Clonotypes shared by more than one individual were considered public. The public reads were reanalyzed by TCRdb: fastp trimming at Q25, MiXCR alignment, in-frame beta chains only. Each CDR3 protein appears once, grouped with its most common genes and DNA. TCRdb's processing, not the study's, gives the V and J calls here. For this sample there are 400,000 to 500,000 distinct CDR3 sequences; over 15% appear just once. In total, the top ten clones hold 23% of the sample.

Results the study describes overall, beyond this receptor: Preferential use of TRBV28, TRBJ1-2 and TRBJ2-5 was observed in persistent disease, whereas TRBV20-1 and TRBJ2-1 were favored in newly diagnosed disease. Persistent Graves' disease patients showed lower TCR Shannon entropy and fewer highly expanded clones than newly diagnosed patients, suggesting clonal expansion. Persistent patients shared more public clonotypes among themselves (under 3,000) than newly diagnosed patients did (more than 950). Peripheral blood alone was examined, since thyroid tissue, which constituted the primary lesion, could not be accessed. Only the TCR beta chain was sequenced and analyzed. As a limitation, the authors acknowledged that the small sample size may reduce accuracy.

These data are also associated with another study on T cells in Graves' hyperthyroidism and ophthalmopathy. The second study reports: A patient counted as having stable Graves' hyperthyroidism if no progression to ophthalmopathy occurred over 18 months of follow-up. Hyperthyroidism patients were aged 18 to 65 years and newly diagnosed, with disease duration of less than 2 months. Any patient with an uncontrolled infection, another autoimmune disease, pregnancy or lactation was excluded. Diagnoses were established on the basis of clinical symptoms, serum thyroxine and TRAb, thyroid ultrasound, and orbital computed tomography. For the first round of RT-PCR on the TCR CDR3, the HTBI primer set was used together with the Qiagen OneStep RT-PCR kit. Most expanded thyroid clonotypes (frequency above 0.001) were also found in blood, which suggests that blood repertoires may mirror thyroid immune responses. A model built on a 13 V-J signature distinguished ophthalmopathy from stable hyperthyroidism, reaching 87.88% sensitivity and 81.08% specificity in cross-validation and 80%/75% in testing. In validation, progression to ophthalmopathy was predicted by the model with approximately 67% sensitivity and nearly 75% specificity, a median of approximately 6.5 months before onset. To identify distinguishing TCR V-J signatures, a discovery cohort of around 100 patients was used, comprising 43 with Graves' ophthalmopathy and 57 with stable Graves' hyperthyroidism. Whether ophthalmopathy could be predicted prospectively was tested in an independent validation cohort made up of 18 to 20 hyperthyroidism patients plus 17 patients who later progressed to ophthalmopathy. For training and testing, the roughly 100 patients in the discovery cohort were randomly divided in a 7:3 ratio. In more than 5 Graves' hyperthyroidism patients, the study also compared T-cell repertoires from thyroid tissue with T-cell repertoires from blood. Following sampling, methimazole starting at 30 mg daily was given to hyperthyroidism patients, and high-dose intravenous methylprednisolone was given to ophthalmopathy patients. Libraries were constructed in a second round of multiplex PCR, after which size selection and purification were performed. Paired-end sequencing of the libraries was performed with 100 bp reads on an Illumina HiSeq2000. Raw data were processed with SOAPnuke, discarding reads with adapters, uncalled bases, mean Phred below 15, or no exact constant-primer or identifier match. COPE v1.2.5 was used to merge the high-quality paired reads, and each unique nucleotide sequence was defined as a clonotype. MiTCR v1.1 was used to align clonotypes to the IMGT TRBV, TRBD and TRBJ reference segments. Only V-J combinations with frequency above 0.0001, covering approximately 99% of repertoires, were analysed. A TCS score was defined as the ratio between F50 (clonal expansion) and ExV (chaos), using BLOSUM62-based TCRdist between CDR3 peptides within each V-J. Welch's t-statistics and random forest reduced fewer than 550 V-J features to fewer than 15, which were used in a naive Bayes classifier (R e1071). No statistical method was used to fix the sample size in advance, and group allocation was not hidden from the investigators. TCR Vbeta CDR3 sequencing of approximately 140 peripheral blood samples (approximately 44 ophthalmopathy, about 74 hyperthyroidism and approximately 17 progressor patients) is reported in the paper.

In this chain, TRBV10-3 is recombined with TRBJ2-1, with TRBD2 as a weak D call on 6 bases. The sample in question was peripheral blood mononuclear cells (PBMCs), obtained at new diagnosis, from a patient treated with antithyroid drugs. The source is a woman aged 18-29 years with Graves disease. Donor details come from another sample of the same person, matched by shared clones. DNA sequence: TGTGCCATCAGTGATCAACGGTTCGGGAGCGATGAGCAGTTCTTC. Translated, this is CAISDQRFGSDEQFF.